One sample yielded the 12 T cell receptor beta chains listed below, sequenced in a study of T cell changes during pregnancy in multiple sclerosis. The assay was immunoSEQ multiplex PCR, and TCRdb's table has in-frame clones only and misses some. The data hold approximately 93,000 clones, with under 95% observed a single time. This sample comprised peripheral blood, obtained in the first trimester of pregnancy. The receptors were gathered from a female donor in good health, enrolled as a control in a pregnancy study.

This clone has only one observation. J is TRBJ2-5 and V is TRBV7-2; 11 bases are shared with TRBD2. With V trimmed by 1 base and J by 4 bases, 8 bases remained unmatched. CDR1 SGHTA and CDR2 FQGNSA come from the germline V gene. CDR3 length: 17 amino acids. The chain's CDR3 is CASSLGKASGGRETQYF. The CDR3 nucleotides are TGTGCCAGCAGCTTAGGAAAGGCTAGCGGGGGGAGAGAGACCCAGTACTTC.

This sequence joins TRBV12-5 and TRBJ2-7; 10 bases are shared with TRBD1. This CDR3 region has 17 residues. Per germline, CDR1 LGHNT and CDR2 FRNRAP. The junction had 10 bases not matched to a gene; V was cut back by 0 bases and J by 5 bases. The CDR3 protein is CASGLVSRDRGGNEQYF. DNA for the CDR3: TGTGCTAGTGGTTTGGTATCTCGGGACAGGGGTGGGAACGAGCAGTACTTC.

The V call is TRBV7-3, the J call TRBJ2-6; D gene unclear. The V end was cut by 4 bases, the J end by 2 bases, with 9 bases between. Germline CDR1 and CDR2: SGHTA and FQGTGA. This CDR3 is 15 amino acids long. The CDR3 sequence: CASSSITAGANVLTF. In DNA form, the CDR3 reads TGTGCCAGCAGCTCCATCACGGCTGGGGCCAACGTCCTGACTTTC.

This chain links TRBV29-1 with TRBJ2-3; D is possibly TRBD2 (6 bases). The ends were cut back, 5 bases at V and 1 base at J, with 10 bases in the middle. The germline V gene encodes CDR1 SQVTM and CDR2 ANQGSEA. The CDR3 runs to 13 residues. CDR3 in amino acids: CSVRDSRTDTQYF. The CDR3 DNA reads TGCAGCGTTCGGGACTCGCGCACAGATACGCAGTATTTT.

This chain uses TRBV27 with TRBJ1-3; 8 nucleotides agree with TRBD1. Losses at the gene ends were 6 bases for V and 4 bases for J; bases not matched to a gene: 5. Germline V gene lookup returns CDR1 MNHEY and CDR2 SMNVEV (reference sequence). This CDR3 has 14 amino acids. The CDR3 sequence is CASRDRDEGNTIYF. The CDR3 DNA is TGTGCCAGCAGGGACAGGGACGAAGGAAACACCATATATTTT.

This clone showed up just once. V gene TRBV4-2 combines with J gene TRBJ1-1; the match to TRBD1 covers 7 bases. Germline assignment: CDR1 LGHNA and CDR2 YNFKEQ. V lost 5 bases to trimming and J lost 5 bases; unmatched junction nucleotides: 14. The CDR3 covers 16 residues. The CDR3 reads CASSVRQGELRTEAFF. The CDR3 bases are TGTGCCAGCAGCGTCCGACAGGGAGAATTGCGTACTGAAGCTTTCTTT.

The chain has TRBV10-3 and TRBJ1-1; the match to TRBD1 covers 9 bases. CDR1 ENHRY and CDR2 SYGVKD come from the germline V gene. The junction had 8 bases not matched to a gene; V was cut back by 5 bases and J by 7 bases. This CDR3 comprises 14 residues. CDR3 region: CAISIGQGRGEAFF. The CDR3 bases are TGTGCCATCAGTATCGGACAGGGGAGGGGTGAAGCTTTCTTT.

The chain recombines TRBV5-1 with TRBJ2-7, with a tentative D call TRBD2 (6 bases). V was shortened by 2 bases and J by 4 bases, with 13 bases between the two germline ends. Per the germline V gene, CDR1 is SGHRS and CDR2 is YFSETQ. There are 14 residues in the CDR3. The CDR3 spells CASSLGLNIYEQYF. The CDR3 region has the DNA TGCGCCAGCAGCTTAGGACTAAATATATACGAGCAGTACTTC.

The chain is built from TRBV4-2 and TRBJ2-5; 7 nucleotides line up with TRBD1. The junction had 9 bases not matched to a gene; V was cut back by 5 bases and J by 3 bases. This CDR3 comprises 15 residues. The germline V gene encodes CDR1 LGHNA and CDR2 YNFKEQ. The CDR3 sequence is CASSTRQGGEETQYF. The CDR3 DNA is TGTGCCAGCAGCACACGACAAGGGGGCGAAGAGACCCAGTACTTC.

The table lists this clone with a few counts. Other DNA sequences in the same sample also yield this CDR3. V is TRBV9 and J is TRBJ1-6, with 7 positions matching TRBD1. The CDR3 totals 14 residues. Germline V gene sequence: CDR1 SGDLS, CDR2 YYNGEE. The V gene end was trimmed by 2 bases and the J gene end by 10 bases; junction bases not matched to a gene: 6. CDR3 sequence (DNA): TGTGCCAGCAGCGTGCAGGGGGAAGGGTCACCCCTCCACTTT. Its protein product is CASSVQGEGSPLHF.

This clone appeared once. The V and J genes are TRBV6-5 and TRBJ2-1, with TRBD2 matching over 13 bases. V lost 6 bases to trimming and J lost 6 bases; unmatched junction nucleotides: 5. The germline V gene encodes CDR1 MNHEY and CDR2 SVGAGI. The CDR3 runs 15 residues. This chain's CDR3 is CASSALAGGTNEQFF. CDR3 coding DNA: TGTGCCAGCAGCGCACTAGCGGGGGGGACCAATGAGCAGTTCTTC.

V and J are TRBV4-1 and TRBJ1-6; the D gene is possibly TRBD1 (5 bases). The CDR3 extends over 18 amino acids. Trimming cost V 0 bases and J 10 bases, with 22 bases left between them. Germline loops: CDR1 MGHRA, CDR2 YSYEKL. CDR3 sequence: CASSQDQGDSFSWSPLHF. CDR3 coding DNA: TGCGCCAGCAGCCAAGATCAAGGGGACTCTTTTTCTTGGTCACCCCTCCACTTT.